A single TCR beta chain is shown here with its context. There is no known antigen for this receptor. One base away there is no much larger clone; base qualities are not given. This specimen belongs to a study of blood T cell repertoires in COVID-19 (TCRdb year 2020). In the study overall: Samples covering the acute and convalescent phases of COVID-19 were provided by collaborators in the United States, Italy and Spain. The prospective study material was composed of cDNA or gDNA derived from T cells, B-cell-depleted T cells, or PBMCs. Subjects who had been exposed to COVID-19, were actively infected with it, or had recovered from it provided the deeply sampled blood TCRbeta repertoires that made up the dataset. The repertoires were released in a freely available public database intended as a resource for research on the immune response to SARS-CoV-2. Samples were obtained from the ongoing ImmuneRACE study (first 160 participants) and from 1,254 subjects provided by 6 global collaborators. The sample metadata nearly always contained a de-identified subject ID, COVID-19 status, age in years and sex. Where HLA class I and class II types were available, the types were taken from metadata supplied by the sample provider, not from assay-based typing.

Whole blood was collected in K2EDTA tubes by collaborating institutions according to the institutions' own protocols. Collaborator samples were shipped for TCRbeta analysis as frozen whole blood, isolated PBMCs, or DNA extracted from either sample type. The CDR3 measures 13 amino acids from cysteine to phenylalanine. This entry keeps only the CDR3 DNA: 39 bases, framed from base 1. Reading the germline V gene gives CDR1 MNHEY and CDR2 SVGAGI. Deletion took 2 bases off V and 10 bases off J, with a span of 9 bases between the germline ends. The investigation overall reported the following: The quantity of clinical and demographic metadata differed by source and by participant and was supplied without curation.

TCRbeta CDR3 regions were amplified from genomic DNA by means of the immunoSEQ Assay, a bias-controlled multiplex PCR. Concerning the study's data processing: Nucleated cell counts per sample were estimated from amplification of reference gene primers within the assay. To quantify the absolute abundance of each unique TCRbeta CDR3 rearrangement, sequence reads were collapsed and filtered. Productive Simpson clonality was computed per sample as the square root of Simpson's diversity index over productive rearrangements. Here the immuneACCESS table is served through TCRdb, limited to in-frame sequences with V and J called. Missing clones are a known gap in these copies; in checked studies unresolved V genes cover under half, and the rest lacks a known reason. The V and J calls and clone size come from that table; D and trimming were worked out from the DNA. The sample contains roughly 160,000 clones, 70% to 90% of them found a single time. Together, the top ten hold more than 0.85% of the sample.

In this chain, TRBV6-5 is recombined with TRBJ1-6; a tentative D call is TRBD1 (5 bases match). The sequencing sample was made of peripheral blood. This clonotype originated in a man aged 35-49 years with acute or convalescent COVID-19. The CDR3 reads CASSYGSGSPLHF. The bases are TGTGCCAGCAGTTACGGGTCAGGGTCACCCCTCCACTTT.